Listed here are 7 T cell receptor beta chains from one sample, sequenced in a study of blood T cell repertoires in COVID-19. Some clones are missing from TCRdb's copy, which holds only in-frame ones; the method was immunoSEQ multiplex PCR. Of fewer than 95,000 clones in the sample, about nine tenths were seen once. Sequencing was done on a sample of peripheral blood. These receptor sequences come from a man aged 45 to 65 with active or convalescent COVID-19.

The genes are TRBV30 and TRBJ2-1; TRBD1 agrees at 10 bases. Per germline, CDR1 GTSNPN and CDR2 SVGIG (reference sequence). J lost 4 bases, V lost 1 base, and 4 bases had no gene match. The CDR3 consists of 15 residues. The CDR3 region is CAWSGGTGAYNEQFF. DNA of the CDR3: TGTGCCTGGAGTGGGGGGACAGGGGCATACAATGAGCAGTTCTTC.

This chain connects TRBV25-1 to TRBJ2-1, with 13 bases lining up with TRBD2. The V gene's germline CDR1 is MGHDK and CDR2 SYGVNS. The CDR3 contains 17 residues. Germline trimming cut 5 bases from V and 4 bases from J; bases unmatched to any gene: 8. CDR3 sequence reads: CASSKTSGRPRYNEQFF. CDR3 in DNA: TGTGCCAGCAGTAAGACTAGCGGGAGGCCCCGATACAATGAGCAGTTCTTC.

This rearrangement joins TRBV15 to TRBJ1-5; 9 positions agree with TRBD1. The V segment lost 5 bases and the J segment 7 bases; nucleotides outside the gene matches: 9. Per the germline V gene, CDR1 is LNHNV and CDR2 is YYDKDF (reference sequence). The CDR3 extends over 15 amino acids. The CDR3 sequence is CATSYQGTGHQPQHF. The CDR3 coding sequence is TGTGCCACCAGCTATCAGGGGACAGGGCACCAGCCCCAGCATTTT. Based on the CDR3 plus reference TRBV15 and TRBJ1-5, the full variable domain is DAMVIQNPRYQVTQFGKPVTLSCSQTLNHNVMYWYQQKSSQAPKLLFHYYDKDFNNEADTPDNFQSRRPNTSFCFLDIRSPGLGDTAMYLCATSYQGTGHQPQHFGDGTRLSIL.

The chain links TRBV7-6 to TRBJ1-1, with 9 positions matching TRBD1. The CDR3 consists of 15 residues. Per germline, CDR1 SGHVS and CDR2 FNYEAQ. With 4 bases clipped from V and 11 bases from J, the junction kept 14 bases outside the gene matches. CDR3 nucleotide sequence: TGTGCCAGCAGCTCCCGGACAGGGGAGGCTGTTGGGGCTTTCTTT. Translating it yields CASSSRTGEAVGAFF.

This chain joins TRBV25-1 and TRBJ2-4; TRBD2 agrees at 7 bases. Unmatched junction bases numbered 1, after V lost 4 bases and J lost 7 bases. Germline lookup yields CDR1 MGHDK and CDR2 SYGVNS. The CDR3 is 12 amino acids. The CDR3 is CASSVGGNIQYF. The CDR3 region has the DNA TGTGCCAGCAGTGTGGGAGGGAACATTCAGTACTTC.

The rearrangement joins TRBV28 to TRBJ2-7; tentative D call: TRBD1 (5 bases). The length of the CDR3 is 15 residues. The V end was cut by 5 bases, the J end by 9 bases, with 23 bases between. CDR1 and CDR2 from the germline V gene are MDHEN and SYDVKM. As DNA, the CDR3 is TGTGCCAGCAGTCCCCCTACGGTTTTGCAGGGCGGGCAGTACTTC. Its translation is CASSPPTVLQGGQYF.

The chain is built from TRBV28 and TRBJ2-7; D perhaps matches TRBD1 (7 bases). CDR3 length equals 15 residues. The germline V and J ends were trimmed by 2 bases and 3 bases, with 14 bases remaining between them. Germline V gene lookup returns CDR1 MDHEN and CDR2 SYDVKM. This CDR3 is CASSLGGQGGYEQYF. The CDR3 DNA reads as TGTGCCAGCAGTTTAGGGGGCCAGGGGGGCTACGAGCAGTACTTC.